This is a list of T cell receptor beta chains from one sample in a study of blood T cell repertoires in COVID-19. This table comes from immunoSEQ multiplex PCR, and its TCRdb copy is limited to in-frame clones, with some not included. The table lists 400,000 to 550,000 clones, around 89% of them singletons. The sequencing sample was made of peripheral blood. The receptors were sampled from a woman aged 25-40 years with acute or convalescent COVID-19. Both conserved end residues are part of each CDR3. D genes are given only for firm matches. Clone size, where shown, is once, few, many, or a class for clones that have expanded.

NA once TRBJ2-3 TRBV7-8 CASTPSSTDTQYF TGTGCCAGCACCCCATCCAGCACAGATACGCAGTATTTT
TRBD1 NA TRBJ1-1 TRBV28 CASSLQGERDTEAFF TGTGCCAGCAGTCTTCAGGGGGAGAGAGACACTGAAGCTTTCTTT
NA NA TRBJ1-2 TRBV6-5 CASSSNGVPPGYTF TGTGCCAGCAGTTCCAACGGGGTCCCCCCAGGCTACACCTTC
TRBD2 NA TRBJ2-2 TRBV24-1 CATSDFSGGTGELFF TGTGCCACCAGTGATTTCTCGGGAGGCACCGGGGAGCTGTTTTTT
TRBD2 NA TRBJ2-5 TRBV7-3 CASSFTSGGQETQYF TGTGCCAGCAGCTTCACTAGCGGGGGACAAGAGACCCAGTACTTC
NA NA TRBJ2-5 TRBV7-9 CASRLGYEETQYF TGTGCCAGCCGGTTGGGGTACGAGGAGACCCAGTACTTC
TRBD1 NA TRBJ1-5 TRBV5-6 CASSLRTGGNQPQHF TGTGCCAGCAGCCTTAGGACAGGAGGCAATCAGCCCCAGCATTTT
NA NA TRBJ2-3 TRBV21-1 CASSKGPGYTDTQYF TGTGCCAGCAGCAAAGGACCGGGATACACAGATACGCAGTATTTT
NA NA TRBJ2-7 TRBV11-2 CASSLGQGAYEQYF TGTGCCAGCAGCTTAGGTCAGGGCGCCTACGAGCAGTACTTC
TRBD1 NA TRBJ1-1 TRBV5-5 CASSLIDRVNTEAFF TGTGCCAGCAGCTTGATCGACAGGGTGAACACTGAAGCTTTCTTT
NA once TRBJ1-1 TRBV10-2 CASSERQMNTEAFF TGCGCCAGCAGTGAGAGACAGATGAACACTGAAGCTTTCTTT
TRBD2 NA TRBJ2-5 TRBV5-5 CASTFGFGGATQYF TGTGCCAGCACCTTCGGTTTCGGGGGGGCAACCCAGTACTTC
NA NA TRBJ1-2 TRBV11-2 CASSLNSGYGYTF TGTGCCAGCAGCTTAAACAGTGGATATGGCTACACCTTC
NA NA TRBJ1-1 TRBV7-2 CASSLQGGDTEAFF TGTGCCAGCAGCTTGCAGGGAGGGGACACTGAAGCTTTCTTT
TRBD1 NA TRBJ2-7 TRBV5-1 CASSSDRGLEQYF TGCGCCAGCAGCTCAGACAGGGGGCTTGAGCAGTACTTC
NA NA TRBJ1-5 TRBV28 CASSLSEPQHF TGTGCCAGCAGTTTGAGTGAGCCCCAGCATTTT
NA NA TRBJ1-4 TRBV2 CASSAQATATNEKLFF TGTGCCAGCAGTGCACAGGCTACTGCAACTAATGAAAAACTGTTTTTT
NA NA TRBJ2-2 TRBV5-4 CASSGTGSGTGELFF TGTGCCAGCAGCGGTACAGGGTCGGGCACCGGGGAGCTGTTTTTT
TRBD1 NA TRBJ1-5 TRBV27 CASNSRTDRDYNRNQPQHF TGTGCCAGCAACTCGCGAACGGACAGGGACTACAATCGCAATCAGCCCCAGCATTTT
TRBD2 NA TRBJ2-7 TRBV3-1/TRBV3-2 CASSQDLADHYEQYF TGTGCCAGCAGCCAAGATCTAGCGGACCACTACGAGCAGTACTTC
TRBD1 NA TRBJ2-2 TRBV7-9 CASSSTRTGAGTGELFF TGTGCCAGCAGCTCAACTCGGACAGGGGCGGGCACCGGGGAGCTGTTTTTT
NA few TRBJ1-5 TRBV2 CASSAGAGPQPQHF TGTGCCAGCAGTGCAGGTGCTGGGCCTCAGCCCCAGCATTTT
TRBD2 NA TRBJ2-3 TRBV2 CASSARLATPPDTQYF TGTGCCAGCAGTGCCAGACTAGCGACCCCCCCAGATACGCAGTATTTT
NA NA TRBJ2-2 TRBV6-2/TRBV6-3 CASSYSTSLVPGELFF TGTGCCAGCAGTTACTCCACTAGCCTTGTTCCCGGGGAGCTGTTTTTT
TRBD2 once TRBJ2-3 TRBV9 CASSPGLAGGIQSDTQYF TGTGCCAGCAGCCCCGGACTAGCGGGGGGTATCCAGTCGGATACGCAGTATTTT
TRBD1 NA TRBJ2-7 TRBV10-3 CAISRDRGDEQYF TGTGCCATCAGCCGGGACAGGGGTGACGAGCAGTACTTC
TRBD1 NA TRBJ1-1 TRBV7-8 CASSAYRGSVTEAFF TGTGCCAGCAGCGCCTACAGGGGGAGCGTCACTGAAGCTTTCTTT
NA NA TRBJ1-5 TRBV19 CASSAQGQVPSPQHF TGTGCCAGTAGTGCTCAGGGTCAGGTCCCCTCGCCCCAGCATTTT
TRBD2 NA TRBJ2-1 TRBV6-6 CASSYPPGGHEFF TGTGCCAGCAGTTACCCACCGGGGGGGCATGAGTTCTTC
NA NA TRBJ1-2 TRBV24-1 CATSEDSYYGYTF TGTGCCACCAGTGAAGACAGTTACTATGGCTACACCTTC
TRBD2 NA TRBJ2-1 TRBV27 CASSLFPQLAGGPRYEQFF TGTGCCAGCAGTTTATTTCCACAACTAGCGGGGGGGCCGAGGTATGAGCAGTTCTTC
TRBD1 once TRBJ2-1 TRBV28 CASRRDSSYNEQFF TGTGCCAGCAGACGGGACAGCTCCTACAATGAGCAGTTCTTC
NA NA TRBJ2-3 TRBV4-1 CASSQEGQVTDTQYF TGCGCCAGCAGCCAAGAGGGCCAGGTCACAGATACGCAGTATTTT
TRBD1 NA TRBJ2-5 TRBV10-3 CAISDTGTGSGETQYF TGTGCCATCAGTGATACCGGGACAGGGTCAGGAGAGACCCAGTACTTC
NA NA TRBJ1-1 TRBV28 CASSPPGERGGTEAFF TGTGCCAGCAGCCCACCCGGGGAAAGGGGAGGGACTGAAGCTTTCTTT
NA few TRBJ1-3 TRBV12-3/TRBV12-4 CASSPDRVTIYF TGTGCCAGCAGTCCGGACAGAGTCACCATATATTTT
TRBD2 NA TRBJ2-5 TRBV4-1 CASSQALTSGDQETQYF TGCGCCAGCAGCCAAGCTTTGACTAGCGGGGACCAAGAGACCCAGTACTTC
NA NA TRBJ1-1 TRBV7-8 CATTNGEAFF TGTGCCACCACGAACGGTGAAGCTTTCTTT
NA NA TRBJ1-1 TRBV9 CASSVVTAPNTEAFF TGTGCCAGCAGCGTAGTCACAGCCCCTAACACTGAAGCTTTCTTT
TRBD1 NA TRBJ1-4 TRBV7-9 CASSLASGGEKLFF TGTGCCAGCAGCTTAGCGTCAGGGGGGGAAAAACTGTTTTTT
NA NA TRBJ2-2 TRBV19 CASRGALNTGELFF TGTGCCAGTAGGGGGGCCCTGAACACCGGGGAGCTGTTTTTT
NA NA TRBJ1-2 TRBV6-1 CASSEVVRGLGYTF TGTGCCAGCAGTGAAGTTGTAAGGGGCCTTGGCTACACCTTC
NA NA TRBJ2-5 TRBV30 CAWSGQEETQYF TGTGCCTGGAGTGGTCAGGAAGAGACCCAGTACTTC
NA NA TRBJ2-7 TRBV10-3 CAISESGGSYEQYF TGTGCCATCAGTGAGTCGGGGGGCTCCTACGAGCAGTACTTC
TRBD2 NA TRBJ2-1 TRBV7-9 CASSLTGLAGYNEQFF TGTGCCAGCAGCTTGACCGGACTAGCGGGGTACAATGAGCAGTTCTTC
TRBD2 NA TRBJ2-1 TRBV12-5 CASGLAGGNNEQFF TGTGCTAGTGGTTTAGCGGGGGGAAACAATGAGCAGTTCTTC
TRBD2 once TRBJ2-1 TRBV3-1/TRBV3-2 CASSTLAGGPYNEQFF TGTGCCAGCAGCACTCTAGCGGGGGGGCCTTACAATGAGCAGTTCTTC
NA NA TRBJ2-3 TRBV24-1 CATSDPNRFPPDTQYF TGTGCCACCAGTGATCCGAACAGGTTTCCTCCAGATACGCAGTATTTT